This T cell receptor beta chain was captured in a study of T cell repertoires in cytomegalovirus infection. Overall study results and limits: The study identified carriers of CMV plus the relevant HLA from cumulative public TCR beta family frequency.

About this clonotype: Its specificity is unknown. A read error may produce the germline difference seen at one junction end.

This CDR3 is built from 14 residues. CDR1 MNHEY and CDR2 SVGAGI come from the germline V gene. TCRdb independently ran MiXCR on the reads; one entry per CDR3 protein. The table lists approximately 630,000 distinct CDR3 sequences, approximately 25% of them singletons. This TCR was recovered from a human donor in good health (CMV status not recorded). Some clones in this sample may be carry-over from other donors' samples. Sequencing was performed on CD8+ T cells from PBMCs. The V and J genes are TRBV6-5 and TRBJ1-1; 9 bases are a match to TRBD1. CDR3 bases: TGTGCCAGCAGTAACTCCGGGACAGGGCCTGAAGCTTTCTTT. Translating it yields CASSNSGTGPEAFF.